These 7 T cell receptor beta chains came from one sample sequenced in a study of cytomegalovirus exposure and HLA in healthy donors. With 60 Vbeta and 13 Jbeta primers, the PCR was carried out. Sequencing used immunoSEQ multiplex PCR; TCRdb keeps in-frame clones, though not all of them. Of fewer than 200,000 clones in the sample, around 76% were seen once. Sequencing was performed on PBMCs. The receptor source for this set is a female donor in good health and CMV-seronegative.

The rearrangement joins TRBV7-3 to TRBJ2-1; D is perhaps TRBD2 (5 bases). Germline assignment: CDR1 SGHTA and CDR2 FQGTGA. The CDR3 is 15 amino acids. The V and J ends lost 3 bases and 9 bases respectively, with 18 bases between them. For the CDR3, the DNA is TGTGCCAGCAGCTTGGATACTCCGCGGGTCAGTGAGCAGTTCTTC. Its translation: CASSLDTPRVSEQFF.

The gene calls are TRBV9 and TRBJ1-1; TRBD1 matches 8 bases. V shed 2 bases, J shed 5 bases, and the junction held 8 bases outside the gene matches. This CDR3 comprises 15 residues. Germline CDR1 and CDR2: SGDLS and YYNGEE. The CDR3 reads CASSVAGGRGTEAFF. Written as DNA, the CDR3 is TGTGCCAGCAGCGTTGCAGGGGGCAGAGGGACTGAAGCTTTCTTT.

This clone appeared a few times. CDR3 DNA sequence: TGTGCCAGCAGTGAATCATCAGGGGACCCCTACGAGCAGTACTTC. It yields the protein CASSESSGDPYEQYF. The chain has TRBV25-1 and TRBJ2-7; D is perhaps TRBD1 (6 bases). V was shortened by 1 base and J by 2 bases, with 12 bases between the two germline ends. The CDR3 runs 15 residues. Germline CDR1 MGHDK, CDR2 SYGVNS.

The chain is built from TRBV7-3 and TRBJ1-1; the D gene is possibly TRBD1 (5 bases). The CDR3 runs to 16 residues. Per the germline V gene, CDR1 is SGHTA and CDR2 is FQGTGA. With 5 bases removed from V and 1 base from J, the gap between germline ends came to 17 bases. As DNA, the CDR3 is TGTGCCAGCAGCCCAGGGCAGCTAAACGGGAACACTGAAGCTTTCTTT. Protein: CASSPGQLNGNTEAFF.

The chain uses TRBV7-3 and TRBJ2-1; possible D gene TRBD1, 7 bases. Trimming cost V 5 bases and J 4 bases, with 15 bases left between them. Germline CDR1 reads SGHTA; CDR2 reads FQGTGA. The length of the CDR3 is 15 residues. This CDR3 is CASSPQGDSYNEQFF. The CDR3 DNA reads TGTGCCAGCAGCCCGCAGGGGGACTCGTACAATGAGCAGTTCTTC.

The chain combines TRBV7-8 with TRBJ2-7; D is perhaps TRBD2 (6 bases). The length of the CDR3 is 12 residues. The V gene lost 9 bases and the J gene lost 0 bases, with 9 bases spanning the gap. CDR1 is SGHVS, CDR2 FQNEAQ, per germline. CDR3: CASGGSSYEQYF. The CDR3 DNA reads TGTGCCAGTGGGGGGAGCTCCTACGAGCAGTACTTC.

The rearrangement uses TRBV6-1 and TRBJ1-2, with no clear D. Germline CDR1 and CDR2: MNHNS and SASEGT. CDR3 length: 15 amino acids. V was pared by 1 base and J by 3 bases, with 12 bases between. CDR3 residues: CASSEEAQVYYGYTF. DNA for the CDR3: TGTGCCAGCAGTGAAGAGGCCCAGGTTTACTATGGCTACACCTTC.